These T cell receptor beta chains were read from a single sample in a study of CD8+ T cells in alopecia areata. The table came from immunoSEQ multiplex PCR; TCRdb's copy has only in-frame clones and leaves some out. Of approximately 180,000 clones listed, 58% are singletons. The sequences come from CD4+ T cells sorted from blood, collected between weeks 55 and 65, from a patient treated with tofacitinib. The receptors stem from a human donor with alopecia areata. Each CDR3 is given with its conserved first and last residue. Fields, in order: V gene, clone size, D gene, J gene, CDR3 length, CDR3 DNA, CDR3 protein. The D gene is left open where the match is weak. Size is stated for part of the rows, as once, few or many counts, or as a class when the clone is expanded.

v_call: TRBV7-2; clone_size: NA; d_call: NA; j_call: TRBJ1-1; cdr3_length: 11; cdr3_nt: TGTGCCAGCAGCTCCTCCAGGGAAGCTTTCTTT; cdr3_aa: CASSSSREAFF
v_call: TRBV14; clone_size: few; d_call: NA; j_call: TRBJ2-7; cdr3_length: 13; cdr3_nt: TGTGCCAGCAGCCAACACGCGGGTTACGAGCAGTACTTC; cdr3_aa: CASSQHAGYEQYF
v_call: TRBV19; clone_size: once; d_call: NA; j_call: TRBJ2-6; cdr3_length: 14; cdr3_nt: TGTGCCAGTAGTCAGAGCTCTGGGGCCAACGTCCTGACTTTC; cdr3_aa: CASSQSSGANVLTF
v_call: TRBV7-9; clone_size: NA; d_call: TRBD2; j_call: TRBJ2-2; cdr3_length: 16; cdr3_nt: TGTGCCAGCAGCCATAGCGGGGGCTACGACACCGGGGAGCTGTTTTTT; cdr3_aa: CASSHSGGYDTGELFF
v_call: TRBV5-1; clone_size: NA; d_call: NA; j_call: TRBJ2-5; cdr3_length: 14; cdr3_nt: TGCGCCAGCAGCTTGGGGTCAGGCCAAGAGACCCAGTACTTC; cdr3_aa: CASSLGSGQETQYF
v_call: TRBV27; clone_size: NA; d_call: NA; j_call: TRBJ1-2; cdr3_length: 12; cdr3_nt: TGTGCCAGCAGTTTATCTGGGGCTGGCTACACCTTC; cdr3_aa: CASSLSGAGYTF
v_call: TRBV7-9; clone_size: NA; d_call: NA; j_call: TRBJ2-7; cdr3_length: 17; cdr3_nt: TGTGCCACTGACTCCTTCTCGAGCGAAATCGGCTCCTACGAGCAGTACTTC; cdr3_aa: CATDSFSSEIGSYEQYF
v_call: TRBV23-1; clone_size: few; d_call: TRBD2; j_call: TRBJ2-3; cdr3_length: 16; cdr3_nt: TGCGCCAGCAGTTCAACTAGCGGAAATAGGGGAGATACGCAGTATTTT; cdr3_aa: CASSSTSGNRGDTQYF
v_call: TRBV10-3; clone_size: few; d_call: NA; j_call: TRBJ2-3; cdr3_length: 15; cdr3_nt: TGTGCCATCAGTCCATGGAGGGCGAGCACAGATACGCAGTATTTT; cdr3_aa: CAISPWRASTDTQYF
v_call: TRBV6-6; clone_size: NA; d_call: NA; j_call: TRBJ2-5; cdr3_length: 13; cdr3_nt: TGTGCCAGCAGGGGCCGGGGAAAGGAGACCCAGTACTTC; cdr3_aa: CASRGRGKETQYF
v_call: TRBV6-5; clone_size: few; d_call: TRBD1; j_call: TRBJ2-7; cdr3_length: 13; cdr3_nt: TGTGCCATCAGCGCCACAGGGGCCTACGAGCAGTACTTC; cdr3_aa: CAISATGAYEQYF
v_call: TRBV5-6; clone_size: NA; d_call: TRBD1; j_call: TRBJ2-2; cdr3_length: 15; cdr3_nt: TGTGCCAGCAGCTTGGGCAGGGGGTTGATCGGGGAGCTGTTTTTT; cdr3_aa: CASSLGRGLIGELFF
v_call: TRBV5-1; clone_size: NA; d_call: NA; j_call: TRBJ2-1; cdr3_length: 15; cdr3_nt: TGCGCCAGCAGCTTGGAAGAACCGAGCTACAATGAGCAGTTCTTC; cdr3_aa: CASSLEEPSYNEQFF
v_call: TRBV25-1; clone_size: NA; d_call: NA; j_call: TRBJ2-7; cdr3_length: 16; cdr3_nt: TGTGCCAGCAGTGAAGTTGGAGGTCAGAGCTCCTACGAGCAGTACTTC; cdr3_aa: CASSEVGGQSSYEQYF
v_call: TRBV29-1; clone_size: NA; d_call: TRBD1; j_call: TRBJ2-3; cdr3_length: 14; cdr3_nt: TGCAGCGTGTCCGGTGGCAGGGGGACAGATACGCAGTATTTT; cdr3_aa: CSVSGGRGTDTQYF
v_call: TRBV6-6; clone_size: NA; d_call: TRBD1; j_call: TRBJ2-2; cdr3_length: 13; cdr3_nt: TGTGCCAGCAGAGAACAGGGGCTCGGGGAGCTGTTTTTT; cdr3_aa: CASREQGLGELFF